Below are 15 T cell receptor beta chains sequenced from a single sample in a study of CXCR3-negative and CXCR3-positive naive CD8 T cells. UMI labels and 5' RACE were used to prepare the TRB cDNA libraries. No DNA is given; TCRdb re-called the 5' RACE reads and lists each CDR3 protein once. This sample contains roughly 50,000 distinct CDR3 sequences. Input material: memory CD8+ T cells from blood. The receptors come from a human donor in good health. Some clones in this sample may be carry-over from other donors' samples.

The chain uses TRBV25-1 and TRBJ1-1. Germline lookup yields CDR1 MGHDK and CDR2 SYGVNS. The CDR3 loop spans 13 amino acids. This CDR3 reads CASRDNMNTEAFF.

The chain uses TRBV29-1 and TRBJ2-7; the TRBD2 assignment by TCRdb is unverifiable without DNA. Germline V gene lookup returns CDR1 SQVTM and CDR2 ANQGSEA. The CDR3 is made up of 12 amino acids. The CDR3 sequence is CSVRSLGYEQYF.

The chain employs TRBV29-1 and TRBJ2-7. The germline CDR1 and CDR2 sequences are SQVTM and ANQGSEA. The CDR3 runs to 13 residues. The chain's CDR3 is CSAPDRSSYEQYF.

This chain joins TRBV25-1 and TRBJ1-5. The CDR3 totals 14 residues. CDR1 is MGHDK and CDR2 is SYGVNS in the germline V gene. CDR3: CASSETGYVQPQHF.

The rearrangement links TRBV12-3 or TRBV12-4 to TRBJ1-1; without DNA, the TCRdb call of TRBD1 cannot be checked. The CDR3 sequence is 15 residues long. The CDR3: CASGVQGTLNTEAFF.

This chain connects TRBV30 to TRBJ1-1. CDR1 and CDR2 (germline): GTSNPN, SVGIG (reference sequence). CDR3 length: 11 amino acids. The CDR3 spells CAWDLGRGAFF.

V and J are TRBV29-1 and TRBJ1-1. The CDR3 contains 12 residues. Germline CDR1 and CDR2: SQVTM and ANQGSEA. The CDR3 sequence is CSTVVGSSEAFF.

The chain couples TRBV5-1 to TRBJ2-7; the D gene TCRdb calls, TRBD2, cannot be checked with no DNA. This CDR3 is built from 14 residues. CDR1 is SGHRS and CDR2 is YFSETQ in the germline V gene. This CDR3 reads CASSLESDGYEQYF.

The CDR3 sequence: CASSLARREYYNEQFF. The chain couples TRBV7-9 to TRBJ2-1. Germline CDR1 is SEHNR and CDR2 is FQNEAQ (reference sequence). CDR3 length equals 16 residues.

The CDR3: CASSLVGGQDNEQFF. V and J are TRBV5-5 and TRBJ2-1; the D gene TCRdb calls, TRBD2, cannot be checked with no DNA. The CDR3 is 15 residues long. Per the germline V gene, CDR1 is SGHKS and CDR2 is YYEKEE (reference sequence).

The chain uses TRBV10-3 and TRBJ2-7. CDR3 length equals 12 residues. Germline CDR1 and CDR2: ENHRY and SYGVKD. The CDR3 reads CAISDSRNEQYF.

The J gene is TRBJ2-5, the V gene TRBV29-1; TCRdb's D call, TRBD1, is unchecked because there is no DNA. This CDR3 has 16 amino acids. In germline, CDR1 is SQVTM, CDR2 ANQGSEA. The CDR3 spells CSVEDPRTGVAETQYF.

The chain joins TRBV7-9 to TRBJ2-3; TCRdb reports TRBD1, a call that lacks DNA to check it against. The CDR3 runs 14 residues. Germline lookup yields CDR1 SEHNR and CDR2 FQNEAQ (reference sequence). This chain's CDR3 is CASSPPESTDTQYF.

V usage is TRBV7-2 and J usage is TRBJ1-1. Germline values: CDR1 SGHTA, CDR2 FQGNSA. The CDR3 sequence is 15 residues long. The chain's CDR3 is CASSLAGFLGTEAFF.

The rearrangement links TRBV7-3 to TRBJ2-3; TCRdb's D call, TRBD2, is unchecked because there is no DNA. Germline lookup yields CDR1 SGHTA and CDR2 FQGTGA. The CDR3 runs 17 residues. This CDR3 is CASSLLAGISPTDTQYF.